Each of the 21 T cell receptor beta chains below was sequenced from the same sample in a study of T cells after yellow fever vaccination. TCRdb fed the 5' RACE reads into MiXCR, producing one record per CDR3 protein. In the table there are around 60,000 distinct CDR3 sequences, 5.5% to 6% of which are singletons. The input for sequencing was PBMCs, either bulk or a sorted T-cell subset (CD4+, CD8+, memory, or dextramer-sorted; not recorded which), taken on the day of the yellow fever booster vaccination. These receptors all stem from a man in his late teens or twenties who received the YFV17D yellow fever vaccine.

This clonotype came up many times. This rearrangement joins TRBV7-2 to TRBJ2-7; D is perhaps TRBD2 (6 bases). The germline CDR1 and CDR2 sequences are SGHTA and FQGNSA. V was shortened by 0 bases and J by 5 bases, with 14 bases between the two germline ends. This CDR3 is built from 15 residues. CDR3 residues: CASSLAEGRVDEQYF. The DNA for the CDR3 is TGTGCCAGCAGCTTAGCGGAGGGTCGGGTGGACGAGCAGTACTTC.

This clonotype was counted at least ten times. The V call is TRBV12-5, the J call TRBJ2-3, with 7 positions matching TRBD1. The germline gives CDR1 LGHNT, CDR2 FRNRAP. The CDR3 is 18 residues long. The junction had 12 bases not matched to a gene; V was cut back by 3 bases and J by 0 bases. The CDR3 coding sequence is TGTGCTAGTGGTTTTGACCCTGCCGACAGGGCTAGCACAGATACGCAGTATTTT. Encoded protein: CASGFDPADRASTDTQYF.

This clonotype occurred many times. The chain combines TRBV20-1 with TRBJ2-5, with D possibly matching TRBD2 (6 bases). Germline CDR1 is DFQATT and CDR2 is SNEGSKA (reference sequence). V lost 3 bases to trimming and J lost 2 bases, with 10 bases between them. This CDR3 has 13 residues. CDR3 sequence reads: CSARGREQETQYF. The DNA of the CDR3 is TGCAGTGCTAGGGGGCGGGAACAAGAGACCCAGTACTTC.

Ten or more counts support this clonotype. V and J are TRBV29-1 and TRBJ2-3; D is possibly TRBD2 (5 bases). The V gene lost 7 bases and the J gene lost 6 bases, with 14 bases spanning the gap. The CDR3 runs 12 residues. Germline lookup yields CDR1 SQVTM and CDR2 ANQGSEA. CDR3 bases: TGCAGCGGGGGAGTCACACGCGATACGCAGTATTTT. Translated, it gives CSGGVTRDTQYF.

This chain links TRBV15 with TRBJ2-7; D gene uncertain. The CDR3 covers 14 residues. Trimming shortened V by 1 base and J by 6 bases, and 13 bases separated the two germline ends. Germline values: CDR1 LNHNV, CDR2 YYDKDF (reference sequence). The CDR3 sequence: CATSRGTVVTEQYF. The CDR3 DNA is TGTGCCACCAGCAGAGGTACAGTCGTGACCGAGCAGTACTTC.

This clonotype has ten or more counts. The genes are TRBV20-1 and TRBJ2-3, with 7 bases that match TRBD2. The CDR3 is 19 residues long. V lost 3 bases and J lost 3; bases outside the gene matches: 21. The V gene's germline CDR1 is DFQATT and CDR2 SNEGSKA (reference sequence). CDR3 sequence (DNA): TGCAGTGCTAGTAAGGTCCCTAGCGGCCCCCTTTCGAATACAGATACGCAGTATTTT. As protein: CSASKVPSGPLSNTDTQYF.

In DNA form, the CDR3 reads TGTGCCAGCTCACCAGCCCGGGCTGGCCAAGAGACCCAGTACTTC. The encoded protein is CASSPARAGQETQYF. The J gene is TRBJ2-5, the V gene TRBV18; no firm D call. Germline CDR1 is KGHSH and CDR2 is LQKENI. This CDR3 has 15 amino acids. V shed 2 bases and J shed 1 base, with 11 bases lying between them.

This clonotype was counted ten times or more. The V and J genes are TRBV7-9 and TRBJ2-7, with TRBD1 matching over 7 bases. V shed 2 bases and J 0 bases; nucleotides not matched to a gene: 7. This CDR3 has 16 amino acids. Per germline, CDR1 SEHNR and CDR2 FQNEAQ (reference sequence). CDR3: CASSLTGTDASYEQYF. The CDR3 DNA reads TGTGCCAGCAGCTTAACTGGGACAGATGCCTCCTACGAGCAGTACTTC.

This clonotype was found many times. The chain is built from TRBV9 and TRBJ2-1; 12 nucleotides align to TRBD2. The CDR3 consists of 16 residues. V shed 3 bases, J shed 6 bases, and the junction held 7 bases outside the gene matches. Germline CDR1 is SGDLS and CDR2 is YYNGEE. In DNA, the CDR3 is TGTGCCAGCAGCGGACGACTAGCGGGGGCGGTCAATGAGCAGTTCTTC. This encodes CASSGRLAGAVNEQFF.

This clonotype turned up a few times. The CDR3 reads CASYPVGLAGTDTQYF. CDR3 nucleotides: TGTGCCAGTTATCCCGTCGGGCTAGCGGGGACAGATACGCAGTATTTT. The chain has TRBV6-6 and TRBJ2-3, with 9 nucleotides matching TRBD2. Trimming removed 9 bases from V and 3 bases from J; junction bases left unmatched: 13. The CDR3 sequence is 16 residues long. Germline V gene data show CDR1 as MNHNY and CDR2 as SVGAGI (reference sequence).

V and J are TRBV18 and TRBJ2-5, with TRBD2 matching 11 bases. Germline-derived CDR1 and CDR2 are KGHSH and LQKENI. This CDR3 is 15 amino acids long. V gave up 5 bases and J gave up 5 bases; unmatched junction bases: 7. In DNA, the CDR3 is TGTGCCAGCTCATCCGGACTAGCGGGTACTGAGACCCAGTACTTC. This translates into CASSSGLAGTETQYF.

This clonotype occurred many times. The chain recombines TRBV7-9 with TRBJ1-1, with a possible D match to TRBD1 (5 bases). This CDR3 contains 13 residues. V lost 5 bases and J 6 bases, leaving 13 bases between the germline ends. CDR1 is SEHNR, CDR2 FQNEAQ, per germline (reference sequence). The CDR3 is CASSLTVAPEAFF. The CDR3 coding sequence is TGTGCCAGCAGCCTGACAGTTGCCCCTGAAGCTTTCTTT. Supplemented by reference TRBV7-9 and TRBJ1-1, the full variable domain reads DTGVSQNPRHKITKRGQNVTFRCDPISEHNRLYWYRQTLGQGPEFLTYFQNEAQLEKSRLLSDRFSAERPKGSFSTLEIQRTEQGDSAMYLCASSLTVAPEAFFGQGTRLTVV.

V usage is TRBV5-8 and J usage is TRBJ1-3; D might be TRBD1 (6 bases). Germline V CDR1 and CDR2: SGHTS, YDEGEE. The CDR3 length is 15 residues. Trimming took 4 bases from V and 0 from J, leaving 11 bases between them. CDR3 sequence (DNA): TGTGCCAGCAGCCACGGACAGACCTCTGGAAACACCATATATTTT. This encodes CASSHGQTSGNTIYF.

This clonotype was seen at least ten times. V usage is TRBV29-1 and J usage is TRBJ1-2, with TRBD1 matching over 7 bases. The J segment lost 4 bases and the V segment lost 4 bases, leaving 6 bases of the junction unmatched. Germline CDR1 and CDR2: SQVTM and ANQGSEA. This CDR3 is 13 amino acids long. CDR3 bases: TGCAGCGTTGTTGGACAGGTGGCCTATGGCTACACCTTC. This sequence encodes CSVVGQVAYGYTF.

This clonotype has a count of ten or more. The CDR3 protein is CSVRTASRYGYTF. Here the CDR3 DNA reads TGCAGCGTCCGGACAGCTTCTCGGTATGGCTACACCTTC. This rearrangement joins TRBV29-1 to TRBJ1-2; tentatively, D is TRBD1 (6 bases). The V end was cut by 6 bases, the J end by 5 bases, with 16 bases between. The germline CDR1 and CDR2 sequences are SQVTM and ANQGSEA. The CDR3 contains 13 residues.

This clonotype was observed a handful of times. The chain links TRBV27 to TRBJ2-2; D unresolved. Germline-derived CDR1 and CDR2 are MNHEY and SMNVEV (reference sequence). With 3 bases removed from V and 6 bases from J, the gap between germline ends came to 11 bases. The CDR3 sequence is 14 residues long. CDR3 bases: TGTGCCAGCAGTTTGTTTTCGTCGGCCGGGGAGCTGTTTTTT. Its protein product is CASSLFSSAGELFF.

This clonotype was counted ten times or more. The V and J genes are TRBV29-1 and TRBJ2-1; tentatively, D is TRBD2 (6 bases). Deletions cut 5 bases from V and 3 bases from J, with 17 bases between. This CDR3 is built from 15 residues. Germline V gene sequence: CDR1 SQVTM, CDR2 ANQGSEA. CDR3 region: CSVTFRDSYYNEQFF. In DNA, the CDR3 is TGCAGCGTTACGTTCCGGGACTCCTACTACAATGAGCAGTTCTTC.

A note on this clonotype: This could be a read error, since a much larger clone is one nucleotide away. The chain is built from TRBV29-1 and TRBJ1-2; D gene ambiguous. From germline, CDR1 is SQVTM and CDR2 ANQGSEA. Trimming cost V 7 bases and J 9 bases, with 12 bases left between them. This CDR3 spans 10 amino acids. CDR3 in amino acids: CSAYMVSYTF. The CDR3, as DNA: TGCAGCGCGTACATGGTCAGCTACACCTTC. The entire variable domain, with the rest obtained from reference TRBV29-1 and TRBJ1-2, is as follows: SAVISQKPSRDICQRGTSLTIQCQVDSQVTMMFWYRQQPGQSLTLIATANQGSEATYESGFVIDKFPISRPNLTFSTLTVSNMSPEDSSIYLCSAYMVSYTFGSGTRLTVV.

There are many counts of this clonotype. The genes are TRBV7-9 and TRBJ2-1, with D perhaps TRBD2 (5 bases). The germline gives CDR1 SEHNR, CDR2 FQNEAQ (reference sequence). V lost 8 bases and J 7 bases, leaving 15 bases between the germline ends. CDR3 length equals 13 residues. The CDR3 is CASLQRGSNEQFF. CDR3 coding DNA: TGTGCCAGCCTCCAGCGAGGGTCGAATGAGCAGTTCTTC. The full variable domain, its missing parts supplied by reference TRBV7-9 and TRBJ2-1, is DTGVSQNPRHKITKRGQNVTFRCDPISEHNRLYWYRQTLGQGPEFLTYFQNEAQLEKSRLLSDRFSAERPKGSFSTLEIQRTEQGDSAMYLCASLQRGSNEQFFGPGTRLTVL.

On this clonotype itself: The junction departs from the called germline gene at one end, perhaps through a read error. The chain employs TRBV4-1 and TRBJ2-2, with TRBD2 matching over 7 bases. The CDR3 contains 16 residues. Per the germline V gene, CDR1 is MGHRA and CDR2 is YSYEKL. The CDR3 sequence is CASSPLWGGNTGELVF. CDR3 nucleotides: TGCGCCAGCAGCCCACTCTGGGGGGGAAACACCGGGGAGCTGGTTTTT.

This clonotype has ten or more counts. CDR3 protein: CASSLTGTSSYNEQFF. The CDR3 bases are TGTGCCAGCAGCTTAACCGGGACCAGCTCCTACAATGAGCAGTTCTTC. The chain is built from TRBV7-3 and TRBJ2-1, with D perhaps assigned TRBD1 or TRBD2 (5 bases each). V was cut by 0 bases and J by 0 bases, with 9 bases left in between. The CDR3 has 16 amino acids. The germline CDR1 and CDR2 sequences are SGHTA and FQGTGA.